This TCR beta chain comes out of a study of blood T cell repertoires in COVID-19. Germline CDR1 reads SGHNT; CDR2 reads YENEEA. This CDR3 region has 12 residues. V lost 4 bases and J lost 6, with 7 bases in between. Produced via immunoSEQ multiplex PCR; TCRdb's table is partial and in-frame only. Of 250,000 to 300,000 clones listed, over 75% are singletons. Individuals drawn from approximately 26 US areas were about 18 to 95 years old. V is TRBV11-3 and J is TRBJ2-1; weak D call: TRBD1 (5 bases). This TCR was recovered from a woman aged 25 to 45 who had recovered from COVID-19. Sequencing input: PBMCs or T cells enriched from blood (not recorded which). The chain's CDR3 is CASSSRVNEQFF. CDR3 bases: TGTGCCAGCAGCTCCAGGGTCAATGAGCAGTTCTTC.